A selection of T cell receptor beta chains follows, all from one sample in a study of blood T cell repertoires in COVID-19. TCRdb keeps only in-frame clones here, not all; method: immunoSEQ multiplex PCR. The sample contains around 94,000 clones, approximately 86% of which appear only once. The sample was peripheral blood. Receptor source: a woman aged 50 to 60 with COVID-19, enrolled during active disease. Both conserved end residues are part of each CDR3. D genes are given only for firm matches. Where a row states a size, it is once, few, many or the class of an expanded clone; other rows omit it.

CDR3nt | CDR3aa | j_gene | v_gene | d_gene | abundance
TGTGCCAGCAGCCGTCCGACTAGCGACAATGAGCAGTTCTTC | CASSRPTSDNEQFF | TRBJ2-1 | TRBV5-4 | TRBD2 | NA
TGTGCCAGCTGTGCGGGAGGTGAGACCCAGTACTTC | CASCAGGETQYF | TRBJ2-5 | TRBV7-9 | TRBD2 | once
TGCGCCAGCAGCCAGGACAGGGGAGGGGACACTGAAGCTTTCTTT | CASSQDRGGDTEAFF | TRBJ1-1 | TRBV4-1 | TRBD1 | once
TGCGCCAGCAGCCAAGAGGGACAGCCTAATGAAAAACTGTTTTTT | CASSQEGQPNEKLFF | TRBJ1-4 | TRBV4-1 | TRBD1 | NA
TGTGCCAGCAGCGTAGAAGGACTAGGCTCACCCCTCCACTTT | CASSVEGLGSPLHF | TRBJ1-6 | TRBV9 | NA | NA
TGTGCCAGCAGTTTGTCCCCCGACTCGGGGGAAAAACTGTTTTTT | CASSLSPDSGEKLFF | TRBJ1-4 | TRBV7-8 | NA | NA
TGTGCCAGCAGTAACAGGGGGGCCGGAGAGACCCAGTACTTC | CASSNRGAGETQYF | TRBJ2-5 | TRBV6-5 | TRBD1 | NA
TGTGCCAGCTCCTGGGGGGACAGGGGGGACAATGAGCAGTTCTTC | CASSWGDRGDNEQFF | TRBJ2-1 | TRBV6-5 | TRBD1 | NA
TGTGCCAGCTCTCTAGCGGGGCCCTACAATGAGCAGTTCTTC | CASSLAGPYNEQFF | TRBJ2-1 | TRBV5-8 | TRBD2 | NA
TGCGCCAGCAGCCAATATTTGAGCTACGAGCAGTACTTC | CASSQYLSYEQYF | TRBJ2-7 | TRBV4-1 | NA | few
TGCGCCAGCAGCCCCGACAGGGGTGAAAAACTGTTTTTT | CASSPDRGEKLFF | TRBJ1-4 | TRBV5-1 | TRBD1 | NA
TGCGCCAGCAGCCCAGGACCTAGCGTCTACAATGAGCAGTTCTTC | CASSPGPSVYNEQFF | TRBJ2-1 | TRBV5-1 | NA | NA
TGTGCCAGCAGCCTACGCGGCACTGAAGCTTTCTTT | CASSLRGTEAFF | TRBJ1-1 | TRBV2 | NA | NA
TGTGCCAGCAGTTACGATAGGGGGTCCCGACGGGATACGCAGTATTTT | CASSYDRGSRRDTQYF | TRBJ2-3 | TRBV6-2/TRBV6-3 | NA | NA
TGTGCCTGGGGTTCAGGGGCCACCGGGGAGCTGTTTTTT | CAWGSGATGELFF | TRBJ2-2 | TRBV30 | NA | NA
TGTGCCAGTATGGGGGCGGACAGTGCCAACACTGAAGCTTTCTTT | CASMGADSANTEAFF | TRBJ1-1 | TRBV19 | NA | once
TGTGCCAGCACCCCAAGGAGAGTCTCTGGAAACACCATATATTTT | CASTPRRVSGNTIYF | TRBJ1-3 | TRBV6-2/TRBV6-3 | NA | NA
TGTGCCAGCAGCCGGCCGGGTAGCACAGATACGCAGTATTTT | CASSRPGSTDTQYF | TRBJ2-3 | TRBV11-2 | NA | once
TGTGCCAGCAGCCCAGCGAACACCGGGGAGCTGTTTTTT | CASSPANTGELFF | TRBJ2-2 | TRBV14 | NA | NA
TGCGCCAGCTCAGACAGGGGATATGGAAATGAAGCTTTCTTT | CASSDRGYGNEAFF | TRBJ1-1 | TRBV5-1 | TRBD1 | NA
TGTGCCTGGAGTGTTGGAGCGGGGGGGCAAGAGACCCAGTACTTC | CAWSVGAGGQETQYF | TRBJ2-5 | TRBV30 | TRBD2 | NA